This is a list of T cell receptor beta chains from one sample in a study of CD8+ T cells in alopecia areata. Sequenced by immunoSEQ multiplex PCR; TCRdb stores in-frame clones only, minus some. Of 150,000 to 200,000 clones in the sample, 58% were seen once. Here the sequenced sample was CD4+ T cells sorted from blood, taken at week 24, from a patient treated with tofacitinib. These receptors all stem from a human donor with alopecia areata. CDR3s include the opening cysteine and the closing phenylalanine or tryptophan. D genes are given only for firm matches. Clone size is not always given. Where it is, it says once, few, many or a class for expanded clones.

cdr3_aa cdr3_nt j_call clone_size v_call d_call
CASSRHGAQETQYF TGTGCCAGCAGCCGACACGGGGCCCAAGAGACCCAGTACTTC TRBJ2-5 few TRBV11-2 -
CAISAGTSSSTDTQYF TGTGCCATCAGTGCCGGGACTTCCTCTAGCACAGATACGCAGTATTTT TRBJ2-3 once TRBV10-3 -
CTSSLQQGPAYEQYF TGTACCAGCAGCTTACAACAGGGACCCGCCTACGAGCAGTACTTC TRBJ2-7 - TRBV7-2 -
CASGRNTEAFF TGTGCCAGCGGACGGAACACTGAAGCTTTCTTT TRBJ1-1 - TRBV6-5 -
CASSQGGGNEQFF TGTGCCAGCAGCCAAGGGGGTGGCAATGAGCAGTTCTTC TRBJ2-1 few TRBV5-6 -
CASSSQGGGETQYF TGTGCCAGCAGTTCCCAGGGAGGGGGCGAGACCCAGTACTTC TRBJ2-5 - TRBV6-5 -
CASSGTDYGYTF TGTGCCAGCAGTGGGACAGATTATGGCTACACCTTC TRBJ1-2 - TRBV2 -
CASSVSLGVMETQYF TGTGCCAGCAGCGTATCGTTAGGGGTGATGGAGACCCAGTACTTC TRBJ2-5 - TRBV9 -
CATGDAYSNQPQHF TGTGCCACAGGGGACGCTTATAGCAATCAGCCCCAGCATTTT TRBJ1-5 - TRBV6-5 -
CLDGCNQPQHF TGTCTGGACGGATGCAATCAGCCCCAGCATTTT TRBJ1-5 - TRBV18 -
CAWNLASFFRF TGTGCCTGGAACCTAGCCTCGTTTTTCCGCTTC TRBJ2-7 - TRBV30 -
CAWTRRNTGELFF TGTGCCTGGACCAGACGGAACACCGGGGAGCTGTTTTTT TRBJ2-2 - TRBV30 -
CASSATAGELFF TGTGCCAGCAGCGCGACAGCCGGGGAGCTGTTTTTT TRBJ2-2 once TRBV5-4 -
CASSPRGRETETQYF TGTGCCAGCTCTCCGAGGGGCAGGGAGACAGAGACCCAGTACTTC TRBJ2-5 few TRBV18 -
CASSLAPAPGNTIYF TGTGCCAGCAGCTTAGCCCCCGCCCCGGGAAACACCATATATTTT TRBJ1-3 many TRBV7-2 -
CASSLLGRAGGRNEQFF TGTGCCAGCAGCTTGTTGGGGCGGGCGGGAGGACGTAATGAGCAGTTCTTC TRBJ2-1 - TRBV7-2 TRBD2
CSVEGGENYEQYF TGCAGCGTCGAAGGGGGTGAGAACTACGAGCAGTACTTC TRBJ2-7 - TRBV29-1 -
CASSYGAGAYEQYF TGCGCCAGCAGCTACGGAGCGGGGGCCTACGAGCAGTACTTC TRBJ2-7 once TRBV5-1 TRBD2
CASIQTAGRGDTQYF TGTGCCAGCATCCAAACGGCAGGAAGGGGAGATACGCAGTATTTT TRBJ2-3 few TRBV27 -
CASSLLQRGNSYEQYF TGCGCCAGCAGCTTGTTGCAACGGGGGAACTCCTACGAGCAGTACTTC TRBJ2-7 - TRBV5-1 -
CASSLGRLQETQYF TGTGCCAGCAGCTTAGGGCGGTTACAAGAGACCCAGTACTTC TRBJ2-5 - TRBV7-7 -
CASSLVGGDYGYTF TGTGCCAGCAGCTTAGTGGGGGGGGACTATGGCTACACCTTC TRBJ1-2 - TRBV7-2 -
CASSRTSGASYNEQFF TGCGCCAGCAGCCGGACTAGCGGGGCCTCCTACAATGAGCAGTTCTTC TRBJ2-1 - TRBV5-1 TRBD2